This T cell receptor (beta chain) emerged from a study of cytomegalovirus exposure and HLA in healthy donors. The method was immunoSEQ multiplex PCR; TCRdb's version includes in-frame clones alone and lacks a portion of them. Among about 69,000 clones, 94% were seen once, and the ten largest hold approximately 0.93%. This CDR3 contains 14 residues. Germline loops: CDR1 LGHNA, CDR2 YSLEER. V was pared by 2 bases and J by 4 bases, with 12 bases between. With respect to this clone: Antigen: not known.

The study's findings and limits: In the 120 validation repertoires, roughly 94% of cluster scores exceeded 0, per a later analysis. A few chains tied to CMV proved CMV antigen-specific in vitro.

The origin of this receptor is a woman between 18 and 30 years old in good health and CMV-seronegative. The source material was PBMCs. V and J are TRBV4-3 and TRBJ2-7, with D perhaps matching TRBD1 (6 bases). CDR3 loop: CASSQLRTDYEQYF. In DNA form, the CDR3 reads TGCGCCAGCAGCCAACTTCGGACAGATTACGAGCAGTACTTC.